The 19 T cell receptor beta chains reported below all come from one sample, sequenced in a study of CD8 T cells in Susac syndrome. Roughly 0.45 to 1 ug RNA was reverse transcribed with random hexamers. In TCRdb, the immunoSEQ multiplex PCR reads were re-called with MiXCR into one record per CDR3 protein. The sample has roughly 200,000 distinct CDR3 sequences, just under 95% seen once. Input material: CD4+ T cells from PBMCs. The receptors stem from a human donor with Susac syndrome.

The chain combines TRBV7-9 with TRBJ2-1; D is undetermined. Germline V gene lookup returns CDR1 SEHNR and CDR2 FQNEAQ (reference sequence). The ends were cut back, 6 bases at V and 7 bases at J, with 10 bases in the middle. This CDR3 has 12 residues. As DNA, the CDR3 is TGTGCCAGCAGTTACGGCCAGAATGAGCAGTTCTTC. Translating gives CASSYGQNEQFF.

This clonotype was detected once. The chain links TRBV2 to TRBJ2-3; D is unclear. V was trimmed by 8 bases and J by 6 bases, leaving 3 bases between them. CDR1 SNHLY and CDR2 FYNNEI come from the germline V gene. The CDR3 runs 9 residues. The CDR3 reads CASGDTQYF. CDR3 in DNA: TGTGCCAGCGGGGATACGCAGTATTTT.

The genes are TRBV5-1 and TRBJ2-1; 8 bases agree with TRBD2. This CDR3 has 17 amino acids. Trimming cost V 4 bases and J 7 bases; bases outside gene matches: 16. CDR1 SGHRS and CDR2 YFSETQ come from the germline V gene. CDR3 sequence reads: CASSPGKRTSFLNEQFF. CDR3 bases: TGCGCCAGCAGCCCAGGGAAAAGGACTAGCTTTTTGAATGAGCAGTTCTTC.

In nucleotides, the CDR3 is TGCAGTGCTAGAAAAGGACAGGGGGGGAATGAGCAGTTCTTC. This codes for CSARKGQGGNEQFF. This rearrangement joins TRBV20-1 to TRBJ2-1, with 10 positions matching TRBD1. Germline CDR1 is DFQATT and CDR2 is SNEGSKA (reference sequence). The length of the CDR3 is 14 residues. With 2 bases clipped from V and 7 bases from J, the junction kept 5 bases outside the gene matches.

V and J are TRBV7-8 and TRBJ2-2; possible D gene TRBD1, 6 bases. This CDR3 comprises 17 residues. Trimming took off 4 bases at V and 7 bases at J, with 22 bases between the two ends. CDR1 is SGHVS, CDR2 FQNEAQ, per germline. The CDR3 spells CASSSRTSGTRDGELFF. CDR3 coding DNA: TGTGCCAGCAGCTCACGAACCTCCGGGACAAGAGACGGGGAGCTGTTTTTT.

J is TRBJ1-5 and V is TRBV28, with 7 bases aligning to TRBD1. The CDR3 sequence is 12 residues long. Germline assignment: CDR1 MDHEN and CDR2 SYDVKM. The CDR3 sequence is CGATGTLQPQHF. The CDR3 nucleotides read TGTGGGGCGACAGGGACGCTTCAGCCCCAGCATTTT.

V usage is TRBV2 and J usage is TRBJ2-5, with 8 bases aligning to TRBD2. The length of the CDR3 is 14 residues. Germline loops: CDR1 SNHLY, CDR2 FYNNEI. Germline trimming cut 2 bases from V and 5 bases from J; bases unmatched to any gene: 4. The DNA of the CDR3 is TGTGCCAGCAGTGAATGGACTAGCTTTGAGACCCAGTACTTC. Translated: CASSEWTSFETQYF.

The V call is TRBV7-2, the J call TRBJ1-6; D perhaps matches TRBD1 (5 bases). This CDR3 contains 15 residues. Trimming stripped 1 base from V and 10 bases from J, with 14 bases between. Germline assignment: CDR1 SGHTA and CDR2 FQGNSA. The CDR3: CASSLVRGTGSPLHF. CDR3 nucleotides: TGTGCCAGCAGCTTAGTAAGAGGGACGGGGTCACCCCTCCACTTT.

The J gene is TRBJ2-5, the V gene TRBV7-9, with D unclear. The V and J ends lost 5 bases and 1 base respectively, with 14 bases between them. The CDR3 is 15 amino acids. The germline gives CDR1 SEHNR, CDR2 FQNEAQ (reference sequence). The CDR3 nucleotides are TGTGCCAGCAGCCTTGACCGACAAAGCCAAGAGACCCAGTACTTC. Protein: CASSLDRQSQETQYF.

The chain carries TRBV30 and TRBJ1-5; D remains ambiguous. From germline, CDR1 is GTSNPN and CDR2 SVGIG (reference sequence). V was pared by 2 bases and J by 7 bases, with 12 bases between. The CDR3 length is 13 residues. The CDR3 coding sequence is TGTGCCTGGAGTACGTCGGGTGGACAGCCCCAGCATTTT. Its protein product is CAWSTSGGQPQHF.

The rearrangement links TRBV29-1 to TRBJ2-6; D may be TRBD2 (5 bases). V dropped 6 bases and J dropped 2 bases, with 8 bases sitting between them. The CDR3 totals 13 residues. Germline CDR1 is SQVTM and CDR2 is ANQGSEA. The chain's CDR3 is CSVTSTGANVLTF. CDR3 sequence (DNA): TGCAGCGTCACTAGTACTGGGGCCAACGTCCTGACTTTC.

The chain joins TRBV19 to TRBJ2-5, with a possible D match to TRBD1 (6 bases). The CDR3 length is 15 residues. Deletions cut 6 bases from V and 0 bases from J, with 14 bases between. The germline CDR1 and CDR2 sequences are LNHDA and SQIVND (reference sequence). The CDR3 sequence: CASSPARDNQETQYF. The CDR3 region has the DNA TGTGCCAGTAGCCCCGCCCGGGACAACCAAGAGACCCAGTACTTC.

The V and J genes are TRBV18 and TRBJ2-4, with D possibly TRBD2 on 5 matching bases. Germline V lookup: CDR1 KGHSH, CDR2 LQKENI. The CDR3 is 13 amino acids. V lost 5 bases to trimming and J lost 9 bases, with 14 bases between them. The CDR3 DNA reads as TGTGCCAGCTCATCTGTACCTGAGGGCATTCAGTACTTC. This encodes CASSSVPEGIQYF.

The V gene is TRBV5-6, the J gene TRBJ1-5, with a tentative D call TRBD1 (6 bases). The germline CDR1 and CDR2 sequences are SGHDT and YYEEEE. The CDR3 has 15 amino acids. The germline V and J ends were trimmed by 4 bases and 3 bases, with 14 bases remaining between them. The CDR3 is CASSPSRDTNQPQHF. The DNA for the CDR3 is TGTGCCAGCAGCCCGAGCCGGGACACCAATCAGCCCCAGCATTTT.

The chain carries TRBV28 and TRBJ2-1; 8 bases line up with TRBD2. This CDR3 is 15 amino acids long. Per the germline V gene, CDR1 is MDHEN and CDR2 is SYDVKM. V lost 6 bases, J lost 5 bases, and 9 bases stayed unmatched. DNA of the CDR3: TGTGCCAGCAGCCTCGGGACTAGTACGAACAATGAGCAGTTCTTC. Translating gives CASSLGTSTNNEQFF.

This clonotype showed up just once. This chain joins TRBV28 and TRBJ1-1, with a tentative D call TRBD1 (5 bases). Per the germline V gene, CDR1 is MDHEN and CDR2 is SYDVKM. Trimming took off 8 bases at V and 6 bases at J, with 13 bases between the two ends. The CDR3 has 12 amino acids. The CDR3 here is CASGGGSAEAFF. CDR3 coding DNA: TGTGCCAGCGGGGGGGGGAGTGCTGAAGCTTTCTTT.

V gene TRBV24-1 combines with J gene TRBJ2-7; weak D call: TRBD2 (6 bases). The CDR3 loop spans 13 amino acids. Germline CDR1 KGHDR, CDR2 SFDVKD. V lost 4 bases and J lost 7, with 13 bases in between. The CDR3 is CATSETTSWEQYF. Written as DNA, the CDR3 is TGTGCCACCAGTGAAACGACTAGTTGGGAGCAGTACTTC.

Written as DNA, the CDR3 is TGTGCCAGCAGCCCCCTGGAAGGTGAGCAGTTCTTC. It specifies CASSPLEGEQFF. The chain has TRBV3-1 and TRBJ2-1; D is unresolved. The V end was cut by 4 bases, the J end by 9 bases, with 10 bases between. The germline gives CDR1 LGHDT, CDR2 YNNKEL (reference sequence). This CDR3 comprises 12 residues.

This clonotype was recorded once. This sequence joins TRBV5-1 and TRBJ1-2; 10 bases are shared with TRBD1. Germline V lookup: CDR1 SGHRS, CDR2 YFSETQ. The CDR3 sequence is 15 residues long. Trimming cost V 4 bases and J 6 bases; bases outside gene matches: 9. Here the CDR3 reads CASSPNYGQGDGYTF. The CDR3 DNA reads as TGCGCCAGCAGCCCGAACTATGGACAGGGGGATGGCTACACCTTC.